A selection of T cell receptor beta chains follows, all from one sample in a study of blood T cell repertoires in COVID-19. TCRdb's copy holds only in-frame clones and misses some; the assay was immunoSEQ multiplex PCR. The sample shows about 30,000 clones, 88% of them seen only once. Sequenced sample: peripheral blood. Receptors originate from a human donor in a cohort sampled during active COVID-19. The CDR3 runs from the conserved cysteine through the conserved F or W. Each record gives: D gene, clone size, J gene, V gene, CDR3 DNA, CDR3 protein. A D gene is named only where the DNA matches it firmly. Rows give clone size only sometimes, using once, few, many, or a class for an expanded clone.

>-|once|TRBJ1-6|TRBV4-1
TGCGCCAGCAGCCAAGCCTTTCAGGGGAGCTCCTATAATTCACCCCTCCACTTT
CASSQAFQGSSYNSPLHF
>TRBD1|-|TRBJ1-4|TRBV18
TGTGCCAGCTCACCTCGGACAGGCCGAGGTGAAAAACTGTTTTTT
CASSPRTGRGEKLFF
>TRBD1|-|TRBJ2-5|TRBV7-7
TGTGCTAGCAGCCGAAACAGGGGGCACCAAGAGACCCAGTACTTC
CASSRNRGHQETQYF
>TRBD2|-|TRBJ2-1|TRBV5-1
TGCGCCAGCAGCTTGGCCGGGTCTAGCGGGGGTAGTGAGCAGTTCTTC
CASSLAGSSGGSEQFF
>-|-|TRBJ2-5|TRBV9
TGTGCCAGCAGCCAAGCCCCCGGGGACACCAACCAAGAGACCCAGTACTTC
CASSQAPGDTNQETQYF
>TRBD2|-|TRBJ2-5|TRBV5-4
TGTGCCAGCAGCTTGCCGGGAGGGTCTCGCGAGACCCAGTACTTC
CASSLPGGSRETQYF
>-|-|TRBJ2-2|TRBV9
TGTGCCAGCGGACGACGAACAACAGGCACCGGGGAGCTGTTTTTT
CASGRRTTGTGELFF
>TRBD1|-|TRBJ2-3|TRBV10-2
TGCGCCAGCCTAACAGGGGGCACAGATACGCAGTATTTT
CASLTGGTDTQYF
>TRBD1|-|TRBJ2-7|TRBV5-1
TGCGCCAGCAGCCCTATCCCGGGACAGGGGAACGAGCAGTACTTC
CASSPIPGQGNEQYF
>-|-|TRBJ1-1|TRBV10-1
TGCGCCAGCGAAGCGACAGTTGAAGCTTTCTTT
CASEATVEAFF
>-|-|TRBJ1-6|TRBV18
TGTGCCAGCTCACCAAGGGGGATAGGTAATTCACCCCTCCACTTT
CASSPRGIGNSPLHF
>TRBD1|once|TRBJ1-1|TRBV19
TGTGCCAGTAGTATCCAGGGGGCGAGGGGCACTGAAGCTTTCTTT
CASSIQGARGTEAFF
>-|-|TRBJ2-5|TRBV7-9
TGTGCCAGCAGCTTGACTACCCTGACCCAGTACTTC
CASSLTTLTQYF
>TRBD1|-|TRBJ2-2|TRBV2
TGTGCCAGCAGGGCCGGGACAGTAAACACCGGGGAGCTGTTTTTT
CASRAGTVNTGELFF
>TRBD1|-|TRBJ2-7|TRBV6-5
TGTGCCAGCAGTCAGGACAGGGGAGACGAGCAGTACTTC
CASSQDRGDEQYF
>TRBD2|-|TRBJ2-7|TRBV2
TGTGCCAGCAGTGTAGTCGGGGGGACGTCTTACGAGCAGTACTTC
CASSVVGGTSYEQYF
>TRBD1|-|TRBJ1-1|TRBV5-5
TGTGCCAGCAGCCGGACAGGGAACACTGAAGCTTTCTTT
CASSRTGNTEAFF
>-|-|TRBJ1-1|TRBV29-1
TGCAGCTTTCGGACACCGAACACTGAAGCTTTCTTT
CSFRTPNTEAFF
>TRBD1|-|TRBJ1-5|TRBV18
TGTGCCAGCTCAGAGACAGGGCCGGATCAGCCCCAGCATTTT
CASSETGPDQPQHF
>-|once|TRBJ1-1|TRBV7-8
TGTGCCAGCAGCCGGACAGCCCACACTGAAGCTTTCTTT
CASSRTAHTEAFF
>-|-|TRBJ2-3|TRBV4-1
TGCGCCAGCAGCCAGGACCATACAGGGCGCGGTTGGGATACGCAGTATTTT
CASSQDHTGRGWDTQYF
>TRBD2|-|TRBJ2-3|TRBV6-5
TGTGCCAGCAGTTATCAGCGGGGGATCACAGATACGCAGTATTTT
CASSYQRGITDTQYF
>TRBD2|-|TRBJ2-3|TRBV9
TGTGCCAGCAGCCCAGCGGGGTTCACAGATACGCAGTATTTT
CASSPAGFTDTQYF
>TRBD1|-|TRBJ1-6|TRBV12-3/TRBV12-4
TGTGCCAGCACCAGGGACAGAAATTCACCCCTCCACTTT
CASTRDRNSPLHF
>-|-|TRBJ1-6|TRBV18
TGTGCCAGCTCACCAGACAGTTGGTCCTATAATTCACCCCTCCACTTT
CASSPDSWSYNSPLHF
>-|-|TRBJ2-7|TRBV6-4
TGTGCCAGCAGTGACGGGGCAGGGATGTACGAGCAGTACTTC
CASSDGAGMYEQYF
>-|-|TRBJ1-6|TRBV11-2
TGTGCCAGCAGCTCACAGATCTATAATTCACCCCTCCACTTT
CASSSQIYNSPLHF
>-|once|TRBJ1-5|TRBV18
TGTGCCAGCTCACCCACAGGAGCCCACGTGCATTTT
CASSPTGAHVHF
>-|once|TRBJ1-2|TRBV18
TGTGCCAGCTCACCATCAGTTTCTAACTATGGCTACACCTTC
CASSPSVSNYGYTF
>-|-|TRBJ2-1|TRBV29-1
TGCAGCGTGGGAGTGGGGAGCTCCTACAATGAGCAGTTCTTC
CSVGVGSSYNEQFF
>TRBD1|-|TRBJ1-2|TRBV3-1/TRBV3-2
TGTGCCAGCAGTCCTGACAGGGTGTTCGGCTACACCTTC
CASSPDRVFGYTF
>-|-|TRBJ2-7|TRBV21-1
TGTGCCAGCAGCCCCTCCGGGGGACGAGACTACGAGCAGTACTTC
CASSPSGGRDYEQYF
>TRBD1|-|TRBJ1-1|TRBV7-8
TGTGCCAGCAAAAACGGACAGGGGGGTTTCGTTGAAGCTTTCTTT
CASKNGQGGFVEAFF
>TRBD1|-|TRBJ2-7|TRBV19
TGTGCCAGTAGTTATCCGGGACAGTCCTCCTACGAGCAGTACTTC
CASSYPGQSSYEQYF
>TRBD1|-|TRBJ1-5|TRBV4-1
TGCGCCAGCAGCCAAGATCAGACAGGGGGTAGCAATCAGCCCCAGCATTTT
CASSQDQTGGSNQPQHF
>-|-|TRBJ1-6|TRBV10-1
TGCGCCAGCAGTGAACAGATAAATTCACCCCTCCACTTT
CASSEQINSPLHF
>TRBD2|-|TRBJ2-5|TRBV5-1
TGCGCCAGCAGCTTGGGGGCTAGCGGCCCCCAAGAGACCCAGTACTTC
CASSLGASGPQETQYF
>-|-|TRBJ2-5|TRBV3-1/TRBV3-2
TGTGCCAGCAGCCAAGGGGCCCTCCAAGAGACCCAGTACTTC
CASSQGALQETQYF
>-|-|TRBJ2-4|TRBV7-9
TGTGCCAGCAGCTTAGCGGGGTTGGGGGGAGACAAAAACATTCAGTACTTC
CASSLAGLGGDKNIQYF
>-|-|TRBJ1-6|TRBV30
TGTGCCTGGTCGACAGGCTTGCCCAAAAATGGTTCACCCCTCCACTTT
CAWSTGLPKNGSPLHF
>-|-|TRBJ2-1|TRBV12-1
-
CASSFGRGSGGNNEQFF
>-|-|TRBJ2-5|TRBV5-1
TGCGCCAGCAGCTTGGGTCGGCGGACACAGTACCAAGAGACCCAGTACTTC
CASSLGRRTQYQETQYF
>TRBD1|-|TRBJ2-1|TRBV18
TGTGCCAGCTCACCGCTCAATACAGGGGGGCCGTCCTACAATGAGCAGTTCTTC
CASSPLNTGGPSYNEQFF
>TRBD1|-|TRBJ1-4|TRBV9
TGTGCCAGCAGCCAAGGAGGGGCCAGGGGGCCTAATGAAAAACTGTTTTTT
CASSQGGARGPNEKLFF
>-|-|TRBJ2-5|TRBV7-9
TGTGCCAGCAGCTTCTTTGTAGCCCAAGAGACCCAGTACTTC
CASSFFVAQETQYF